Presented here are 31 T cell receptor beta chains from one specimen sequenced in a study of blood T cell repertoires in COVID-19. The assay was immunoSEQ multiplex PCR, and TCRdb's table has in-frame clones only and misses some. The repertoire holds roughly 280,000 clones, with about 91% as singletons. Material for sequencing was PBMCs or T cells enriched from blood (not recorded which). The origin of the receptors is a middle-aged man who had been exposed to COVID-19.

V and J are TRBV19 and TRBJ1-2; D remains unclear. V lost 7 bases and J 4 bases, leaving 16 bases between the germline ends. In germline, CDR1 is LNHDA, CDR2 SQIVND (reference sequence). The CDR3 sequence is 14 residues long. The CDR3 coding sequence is TGTGCCAGTATCCGGGATCCGGGAACCTATGGCTACACCTTC. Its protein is CASIRDPGTYGYTF.

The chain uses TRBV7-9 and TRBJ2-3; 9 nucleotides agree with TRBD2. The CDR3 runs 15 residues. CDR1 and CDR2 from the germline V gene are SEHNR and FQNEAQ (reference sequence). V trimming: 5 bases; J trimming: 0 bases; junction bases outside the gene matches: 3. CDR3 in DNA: TGTGCCAGCAGCCTACTAGCGGGCAGCACAGATACGCAGTATTTT. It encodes CASSLLAGSTDTQYF.

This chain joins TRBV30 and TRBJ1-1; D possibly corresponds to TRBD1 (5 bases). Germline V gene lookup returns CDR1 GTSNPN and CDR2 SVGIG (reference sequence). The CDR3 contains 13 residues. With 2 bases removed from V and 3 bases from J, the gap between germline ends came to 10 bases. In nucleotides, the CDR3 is TGTGCCTGGAGTTTGTGGGGCTACACTGAAGCTTTCTTT. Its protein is CAWSLWGYTEAFF.

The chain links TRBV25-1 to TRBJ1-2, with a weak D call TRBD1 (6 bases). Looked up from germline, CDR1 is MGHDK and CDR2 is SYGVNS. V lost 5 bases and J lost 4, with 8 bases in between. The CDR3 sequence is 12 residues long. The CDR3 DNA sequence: TGTGCCAGCAGTATGGACAGCTATGGCTACACCTTC. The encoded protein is CASSMDSYGYTF.

The CDR3 sequence is CASSTTGGNTIYF. CDR3 DNA: TGTGCCAGTAGTACGACTGGGGGAAACACCATATATTTT. V is TRBV19 and J is TRBJ1-3, with D unclear. The germline gives CDR1 LNHDA, CDR2 SQIVND (reference sequence). V was trimmed by 4 bases and J by 4 bases, leaving 8 bases between them. This CDR3 region has 13 residues.

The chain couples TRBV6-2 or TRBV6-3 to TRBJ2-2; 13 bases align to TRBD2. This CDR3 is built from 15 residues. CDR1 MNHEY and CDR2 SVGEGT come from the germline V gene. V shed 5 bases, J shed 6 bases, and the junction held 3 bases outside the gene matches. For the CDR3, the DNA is TGTGCCAGCAGTACTAGCGGGAGGGTCGCCGGGGAGCTGTTTTTT. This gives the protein CASSTSGRVAGELFF.

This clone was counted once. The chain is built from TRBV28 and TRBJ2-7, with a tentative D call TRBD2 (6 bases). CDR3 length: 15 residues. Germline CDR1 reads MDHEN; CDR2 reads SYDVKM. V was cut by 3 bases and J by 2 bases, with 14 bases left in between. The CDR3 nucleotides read TGTGCCAGCAGTTTCCCTTCTAGCGTTACCTACGAGCAGTACTTC. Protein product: CASSFPSSVTYEQYF.

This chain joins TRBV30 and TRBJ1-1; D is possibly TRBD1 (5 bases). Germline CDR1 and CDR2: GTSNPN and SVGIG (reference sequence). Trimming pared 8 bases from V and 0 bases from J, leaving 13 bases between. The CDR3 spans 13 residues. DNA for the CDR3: TGTGCCGGAGGGAAAGGGGTGAACACTGAAGCTTTCTTT. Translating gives CAGGKGVNTEAFF.

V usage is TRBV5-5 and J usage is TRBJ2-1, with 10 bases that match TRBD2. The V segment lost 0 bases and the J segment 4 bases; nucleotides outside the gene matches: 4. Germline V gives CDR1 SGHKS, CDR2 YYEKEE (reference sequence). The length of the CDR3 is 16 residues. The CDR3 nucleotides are TGTGCCAGCAGCTTGGCGGGACTAGCGAAATACAATGAGCAGTTCTTC. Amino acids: CASSLAGLAKYNEQFF.

The CDR3 reads CASSLLLAGNNNEQFF. For the CDR3, the DNA is TGTGCCAGCAGCTTATTACTAGCGGGAAATAACAATGAGCAGTTCTTC. This chain connects TRBV7-9 to TRBJ2-1; TRBD2 aligns across 10 bases. The J segment lost 5 bases and the V segment lost 2 bases, leaving 6 bases of the junction unmatched. CDR3 length: 16 residues. Germline assignment: CDR1 SEHNR and CDR2 FQNEAQ (reference sequence).

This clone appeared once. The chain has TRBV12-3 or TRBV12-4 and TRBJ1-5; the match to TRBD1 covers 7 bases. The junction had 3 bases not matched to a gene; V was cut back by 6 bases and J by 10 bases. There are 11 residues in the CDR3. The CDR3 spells CASRSGGPQHF. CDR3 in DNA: TGTGCCAGCAGGTCAGGGGGACCCCAGCATTTT.

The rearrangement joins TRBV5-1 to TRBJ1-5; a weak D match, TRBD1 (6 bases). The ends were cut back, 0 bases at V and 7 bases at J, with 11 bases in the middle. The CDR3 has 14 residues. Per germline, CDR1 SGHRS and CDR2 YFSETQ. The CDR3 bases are TGCGCCAGCAGCTTGGGGGGGCCGGGGCAGCCCCAGCATTTT. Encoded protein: CASSLGGPGQPQHF.

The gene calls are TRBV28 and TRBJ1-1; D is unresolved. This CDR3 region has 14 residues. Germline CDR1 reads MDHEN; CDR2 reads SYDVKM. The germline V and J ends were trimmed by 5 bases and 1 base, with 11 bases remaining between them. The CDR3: CASSPPVGNTEAFF. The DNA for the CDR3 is TGTGCCAGCAGTCCCCCGGTCGGGAACACTGAAGCTTTCTTT.

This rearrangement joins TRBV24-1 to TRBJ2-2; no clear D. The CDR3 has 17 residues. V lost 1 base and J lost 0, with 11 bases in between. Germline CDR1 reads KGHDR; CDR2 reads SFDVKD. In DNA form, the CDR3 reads TGTGCCACCAGTGATTTTGGCATGGGCTCGAACACCGGGGAGCTGTTTTTT. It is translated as CATSDFGMGSNTGELFF.

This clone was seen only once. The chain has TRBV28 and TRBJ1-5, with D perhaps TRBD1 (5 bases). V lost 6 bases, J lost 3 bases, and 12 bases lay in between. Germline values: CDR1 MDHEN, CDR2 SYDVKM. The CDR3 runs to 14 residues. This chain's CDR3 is CASRRTYNNQPQHF. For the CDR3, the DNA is TGTGCCAGCAGGCGGACATATAACAATCAGCCCCAGCATTTT.

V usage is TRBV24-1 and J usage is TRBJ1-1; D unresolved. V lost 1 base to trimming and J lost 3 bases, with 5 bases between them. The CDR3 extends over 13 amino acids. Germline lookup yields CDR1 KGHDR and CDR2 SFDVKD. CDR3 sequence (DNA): TGTGCCACCAGTGATTTCCTTTACACTGAAGCTTTCTTT. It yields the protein CATSDFLYTEAFF.

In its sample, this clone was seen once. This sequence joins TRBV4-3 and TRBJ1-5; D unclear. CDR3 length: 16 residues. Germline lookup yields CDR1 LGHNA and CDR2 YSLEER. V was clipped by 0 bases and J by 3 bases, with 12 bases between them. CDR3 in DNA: TGCGCCAGCAGCCAAGAGAACCTAGGAGTCAATCAGCCCCAGCATTTT. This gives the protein CASSQENLGVNQPQHF.

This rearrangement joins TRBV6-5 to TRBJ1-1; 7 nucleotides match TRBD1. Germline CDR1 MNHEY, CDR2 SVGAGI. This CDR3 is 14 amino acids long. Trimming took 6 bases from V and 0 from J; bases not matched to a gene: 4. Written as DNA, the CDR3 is TGTGCCAGCAGCCAGGACAGGATGAACACTGAAGCTTTCTTT. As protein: CASSQDRMNTEAFF.

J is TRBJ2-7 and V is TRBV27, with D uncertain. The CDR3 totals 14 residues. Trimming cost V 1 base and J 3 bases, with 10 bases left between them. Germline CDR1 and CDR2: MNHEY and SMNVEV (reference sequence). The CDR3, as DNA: TGTGCCAGCAGTTTATACTCACAGAGCTACGAGCAGTACTTC. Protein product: CASSLYSQSYEQYF.

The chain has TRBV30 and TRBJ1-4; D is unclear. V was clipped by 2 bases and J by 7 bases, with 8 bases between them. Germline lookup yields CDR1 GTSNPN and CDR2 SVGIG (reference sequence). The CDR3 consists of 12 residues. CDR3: CAWSIIREKLFF. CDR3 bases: TGTGCCTGGAGTATTATTCGTGAAAAACTGTTTTTT.

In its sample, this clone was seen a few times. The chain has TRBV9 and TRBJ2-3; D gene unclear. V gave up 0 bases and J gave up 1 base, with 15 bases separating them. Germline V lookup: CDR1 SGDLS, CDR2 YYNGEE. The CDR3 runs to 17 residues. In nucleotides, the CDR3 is TGTGCCAGCAGCGTAGGGCTTCCAAAAACGCGCACAGATACGCAGTATTTT. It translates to CASSVGLPKTRTDTQYF.

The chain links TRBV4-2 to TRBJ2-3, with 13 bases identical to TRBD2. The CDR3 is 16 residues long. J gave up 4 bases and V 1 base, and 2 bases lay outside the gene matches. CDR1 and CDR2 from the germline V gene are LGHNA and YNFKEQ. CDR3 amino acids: CASSQVLAGGPDTQYF. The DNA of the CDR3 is TGTGCCAGCAGCCAAGTACTAGCGGGAGGGCCAGATACGCAGTATTTT.

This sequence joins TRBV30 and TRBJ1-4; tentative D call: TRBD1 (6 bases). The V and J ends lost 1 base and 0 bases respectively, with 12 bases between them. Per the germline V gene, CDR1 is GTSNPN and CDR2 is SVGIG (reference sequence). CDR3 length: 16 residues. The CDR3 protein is CAWSAQGAATNEKLFF. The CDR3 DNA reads TGTGCCTGGAGTGCACAGGGAGCTGCAACTAATGAAAAACTGTTTTTT.

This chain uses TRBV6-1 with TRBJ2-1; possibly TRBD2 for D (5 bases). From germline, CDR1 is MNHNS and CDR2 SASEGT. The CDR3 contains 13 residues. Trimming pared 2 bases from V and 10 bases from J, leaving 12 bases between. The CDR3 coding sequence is TGTGCCAGCAGTGAACCCCTAGCTAACGAGCAGTTCTTC. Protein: CASSEPLANEQFF.

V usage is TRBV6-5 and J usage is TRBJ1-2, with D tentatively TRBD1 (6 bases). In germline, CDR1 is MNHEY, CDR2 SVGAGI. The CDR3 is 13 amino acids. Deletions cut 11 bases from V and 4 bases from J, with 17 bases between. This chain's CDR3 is CAVGRGTFYGYTF. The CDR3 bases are TGTGCCGTCGGCAGGGGCACTTTCTATGGCTACACCTTC.

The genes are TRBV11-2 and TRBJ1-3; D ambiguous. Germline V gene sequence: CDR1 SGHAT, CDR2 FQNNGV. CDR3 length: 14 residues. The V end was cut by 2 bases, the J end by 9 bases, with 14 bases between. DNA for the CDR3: TGTGCCAGCAGCTTAATGTTGTCGGGTAGCACCATATATTTT. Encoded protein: CASSLMLSGSTIYF. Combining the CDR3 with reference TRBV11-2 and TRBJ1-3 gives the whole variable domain EAGVAQSPRYKIIEKRQSVAFWCNPISGHATLYWYQQILGQGPKLLIQFQNNGVVDDSQLPKDRFSAERLKGVDSTLKIQPAKLEDSAVYLCASSLMLSGSTIYFGEGSWLTVV.

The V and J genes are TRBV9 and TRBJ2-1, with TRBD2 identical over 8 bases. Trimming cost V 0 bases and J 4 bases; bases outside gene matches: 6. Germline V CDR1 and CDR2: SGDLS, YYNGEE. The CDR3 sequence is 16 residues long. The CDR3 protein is CASSVVFGGAYNEQFF. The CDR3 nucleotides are TGTGCCAGCAGCGTAGTATTCGGGGGGGCTTACAATGAGCAGTTCTTC.

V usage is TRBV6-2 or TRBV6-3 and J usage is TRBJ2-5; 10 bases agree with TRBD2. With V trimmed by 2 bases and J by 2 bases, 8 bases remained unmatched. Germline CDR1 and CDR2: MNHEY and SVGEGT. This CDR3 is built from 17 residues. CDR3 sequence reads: CASSYTLTSGPQETQYF. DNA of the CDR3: TGTGCCAGCAGTTACACGCTGACTAGCGGGCCACAAGAGACCCAGTACTTC.

The CDR3, as DNA: TGTGCCAGCAGTTTACAGACAGGGAACACTGAAGCTTTCTTT. It codes for CASSLQTGNTEAFF. The chain couples TRBV27 to TRBJ1-1; weak D call: TRBD1 (6 bases). V was shortened by 2 bases and J by 1 base, with 8 bases between the two germline ends. The CDR3 covers 14 residues. Germline V CDR1 and CDR2: MNHEY, SMNVEV (reference sequence).

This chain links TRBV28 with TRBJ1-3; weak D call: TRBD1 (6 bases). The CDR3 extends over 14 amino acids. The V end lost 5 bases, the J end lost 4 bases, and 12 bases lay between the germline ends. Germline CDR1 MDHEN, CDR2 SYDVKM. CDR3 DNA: TGTGCCAGCAGTCTAGGACAGCGGGGAAACACCATATATTTT. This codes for CASSLGQRGNTIYF. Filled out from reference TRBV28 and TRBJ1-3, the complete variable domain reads DVKVTQSSRYLVKRTGEKVFLECVQDMDHENMFWYRQDPGLGLRLIYFSYDVKMKEKGDIPEGYSVSREKKERFSLILESASTNQTSMYLCASSLGQRGNTIYFGEGSWLTVV.

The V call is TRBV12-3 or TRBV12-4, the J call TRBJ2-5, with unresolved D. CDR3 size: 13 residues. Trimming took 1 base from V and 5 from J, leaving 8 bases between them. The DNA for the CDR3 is TGTGCCAGCAGTTTAGACAGAGACGAGACCCAGTACTTC. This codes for CASSLDRDETQYF.